This T cell receptor beta chain is from a study of T cells after yellow fever vaccination. Study conclusions and caveats: Only a minor proportion of clonotypes was detected across both CD4 and CD8 compartments. At about 97% for CD4 and approximately 89% for CD8, most primary-vaccination clones showed up again after the booster.

Turning to this clonotype: Its antigen is unknown.

TCRdb re-analysed the 5' RACE reads in MiXCR, keeping a single row per CDR3 protein. The sample has fewer than 650,000 distinct CDR3 sequences; 21% are singletons. Deletions cut 5 bases from V and 11 bases from J, with 15 bases between. CDR3 length: 12 amino acids. CDR1 and CDR2 (germline): MDHEN, SYDVKM. The sequencing here drew on PBMCs, taken 21 days after the first yellow fever vaccination. The genes are TRBV28 and TRBJ1-1; D might be TRBD1 (5 bases). The TCR sequence derives from a man aged 18 to 30 who received the YFV17D yellow fever vaccine. The CDR3 region has the DNA TGTGCCAGCAGTATAAGTTCAGGGCATGCTTTCTTT. Its translation is CASSISSGHAFF.